This TCR beta chain comes out of a study of T cells after yellow fever vaccination. Study context: Those fractions that held only low numbers of cells were prepared using the SMART-Seq v4 Ultra Low Input RNA kit. Overall study results and limits: Repertoires obtained by FACS sorting could include abundant clonotypes that entered as contaminants from the bulk population.

For this clonotype: Its antigen remains unknown.

The ends were cut back, 7 bases at V and 9 bases at J, with 13 bases in the middle. The CDR3 is 13 residues long. Germline values: CDR1 ENHRY, CDR2 SYGVKD. They built TCR cDNA with 5'RACE template switching, a step that put in a universal primer site and UMIs. Each CDR3 protein gets one entry after TCRdb re-called the 5' RACE reads with MiXCR. The sample records roughly 340,000 distinct CDR3 sequences, about 4% being singletons. J is TRBJ1-6 and V is TRBV10-3; unclear D gene. The sample consisted of PBMCs, taken 5 days after the yellow fever booster vaccination. The receptor's source is a young man who received the YFV17D yellow fever vaccine. DNA for the CDR3: TGTGCCATCAAGGACCGTGTTATTTCACCCCTCCACTTT. Translation gives CAIKDRVISPLHF.